One and the same sample provided the 8 T cell receptor beta chains below, sequenced in a study of control samples from healthy donors and cancer patients. Produced via immunoSEQ multiplex PCR; TCRdb's table is partial and in-frame only. Its listing shows 150,000 to 200,000 clones. Sequenced material: blood. The receptors here all came from a young woman in good health.

V gene TRBV3-1 (or the pseudogene TRBV3-2) combines with J gene TRBJ1-1; D is unclear. This CDR3 region has 14 residues. With 2 bases removed from V and 11 bases from J, the gap between germline ends came to 18 bases. Germline CDR1 is LGHDT and CDR2 is YNNKEL (reference sequence). CDR3 residues: CASSQYEGISLAFF. The CDR3 DNA reads as TGTGCCAGCAGCCAATACGAAGGCATTTCGTTGGCTTTCTTT.

The rearrangement uses TRBV6-5 and TRBJ1-2, with TRBD1 matching over 9 bases. Germline lookup yields CDR1 MNHEY and CDR2 SVGAGI. V dropped 6 bases and J dropped 4; count of bases not matched to a gene: 6. The CDR3 is 14 amino acids. The chain's CDR3 is CASSSGTGRYGYTF. The CDR3 bases are TGTGCCAGCAGCTCCGGGACAGGGCGCTATGGCTACACCTTC.

The gene calls are TRBV7-2 and TRBJ1-5; 7 positions match TRBD1. With V trimmed by 1 base and J by 7 bases, 7 bases remained unmatched. There are 15 residues in the CDR3. The V gene's germline CDR1 is SGHTA and CDR2 FQGNSA. The CDR3 DNA is TGTGCCAGCAGCTTAGTAGGGGGCGCAAAGCAGCCCCAGCATTTT. This sequence encodes CASSLVGGAKQPQHF.

This rearrangement joins TRBV29-1 to TRBJ2-5; 12 bases map to TRBD2. Germline V gene lookup returns CDR1 SQVTM and CDR2 ANQGSEA. The trim removed 6 bases at V and 2 bases at J, leaving 7 bases unmatched. CDR3 length: 15 residues. CDR3 coding DNA: TGCAGCGTCAGGACTAGCGGGGCCCTTCAAGAGACCCAGTACTTC. Encoded protein: CSVRTSGALQETQYF.

The chain couples TRBV7-9 to TRBJ1-2, with unresolved D. This CDR3 contains 14 residues. V lost 5 bases and J lost 6, with 16 bases in between. The germline V gene has CDR1 SEHNR and CDR2 FQNEAQ (reference sequence). The CDR3 nucleotides read TGTGCCAGCAGCGGCCTAACCCGGACCGATGGCTACACCTTC. Translation: CASSGLTRTDGYTF.

This sequence joins TRBV5-4 and TRBJ2-7, with TRBD1 identical over 7 bases. In germline, CDR1 is SGHNT, CDR2 YYREEE (reference sequence). There are 13 residues in the CDR3. The junction had 6 bases not matched to a gene; V was cut back by 3 bases and J by 6 bases. The CDR3 here is CASSSRRGSEQYF. The CDR3 region has the DNA TGTGCCAGCAGCTCGCGCAGGGGGAGCGAGCAGTACTTC.

The genes are TRBV27 and TRBJ1-1; D not certain. Looked up from germline, CDR1 is MNHEY and CDR2 is SMNVEV (reference sequence). The CDR3 runs to 14 residues. Trimming stripped 5 bases from V and 1 base from J, with 11 bases between. The CDR3, as DNA: TGTGCCAGCAGTACCTCGGGCAGGAACACTGAAGCTTTCTTT. Its translation: CASSTSGRNTEAFF.

The V and J genes are TRBV27 and TRBJ2-1; the match to TRBD2 covers 8 bases. Losses at the gene ends were 6 bases for V and 6 bases for J; bases not matched to a gene: 10. The CDR3 is 15 residues long. Germline CDR1 reads MNHEY; CDR2 reads SMNVEV (reference sequence). The CDR3 loop reads CASSRGGLRSNEQFF. The DNA for the CDR3 is TGTGCCAGCAGCCGGGGGGGCCTAAGGTCCAATGAGCAGTTCTTC.